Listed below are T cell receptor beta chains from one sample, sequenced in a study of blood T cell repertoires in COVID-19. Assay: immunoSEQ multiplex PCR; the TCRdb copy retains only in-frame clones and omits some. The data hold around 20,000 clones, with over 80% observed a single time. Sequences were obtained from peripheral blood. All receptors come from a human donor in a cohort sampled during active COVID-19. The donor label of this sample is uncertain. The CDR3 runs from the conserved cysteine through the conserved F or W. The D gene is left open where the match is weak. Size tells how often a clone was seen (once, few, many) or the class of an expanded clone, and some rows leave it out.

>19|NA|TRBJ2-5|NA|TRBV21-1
TGTGCCAGCAGCGTCCCCTCTAGAGAAGTTGCGGGTAGGGCGGAGACCCAGTACTTC
CASSVPSREVAGRAETQYF
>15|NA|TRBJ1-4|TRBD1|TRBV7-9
TGTGCCAGCAGCATAGGACAGGTCCCAAATGAAAAACTGTTTTTT
CASSIGQVPNEKLFF
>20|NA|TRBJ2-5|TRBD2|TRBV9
TGTGCCAGCAGCGCCCAGGGACTGACCGGGACTAGCGGGAAAGGAGAGACCCAGTACTTC
CASSAQGLTGTSGKGETQYF
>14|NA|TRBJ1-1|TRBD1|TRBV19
TGTGCCAGCGGACAGGGGACTAGAGGGACTGAAGCTTTCTTT
CASGQGTRGTEAFF
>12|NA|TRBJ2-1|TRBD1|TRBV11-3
TGTGCCAGCAGCAGACAGGGCGATGAGCAGTTCTTC
CASSRQGDEQFF
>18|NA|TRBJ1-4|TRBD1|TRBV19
TGTGCCAGTAGGGGCCCCGGGACAGGGAAACCCCAGGGTGAAAAACTGTTTTTT
CASRGPGTGKPQGEKLFF
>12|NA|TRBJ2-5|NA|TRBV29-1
TGCAGCGTTGACCTCCAGGGGGAGACCCAGTACTTC
CSVDLQGETQYF
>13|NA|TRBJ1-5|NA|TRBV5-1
TGCGCCAGCTCGGAGGAGGGCAATCAGCCCCAGCATTTT
CASSEEGNQPQHF
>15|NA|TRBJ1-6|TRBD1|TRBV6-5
TGTGCCAGCAGTTACGAAGGGGGCTCTAATTCACCCCTCCACTTT
CASSYEGGSNSPLHF
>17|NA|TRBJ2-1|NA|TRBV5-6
TGTGCCAGCAGCTTAGGACGGGAGACCAGCTCCTACAATGAGCAGTTCTTC
CASSLGRETSSYNEQFF
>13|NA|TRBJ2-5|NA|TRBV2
TGTGCCAGCAGTGAAGAACGGGTGGGGACCCAGTACTTC
CASSEERVGTQYF
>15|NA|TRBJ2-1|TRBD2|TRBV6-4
TGTGCCAGCAGTGACGTTAGCGGGGGCTTACGTGAGCAGTTCTTC
CASSDVSGGLREQFF
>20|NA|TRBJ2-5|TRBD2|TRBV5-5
TGTGCCAGCAGCTTGGCCCCGTATAGGGATGGCGGGAGGGCCGGGGAGACCCAGTACTTC
CASSLAPYRDGGRAGETQYF
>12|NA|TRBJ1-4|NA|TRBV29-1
TGCAGCGCTACAGGGTCCGATGAAAAACTGTTTTTT
CSATGSDEKLFF
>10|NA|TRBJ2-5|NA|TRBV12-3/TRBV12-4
TGTGCCAGCACCGCGGAGACCCAGTACTTC
CASTAETQYF
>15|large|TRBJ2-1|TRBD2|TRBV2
TGTGCCAGCAGTCTGACTAGCGGGATGTACAATGAGCAGTTCTTC
CASSLTSGMYNEQFF
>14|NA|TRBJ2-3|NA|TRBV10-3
TGTGCCATCAGTGACTACCCCTCCACAGATACGCAGTATTTT
CAISDYPSTDTQYF
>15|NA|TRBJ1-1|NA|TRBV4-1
TGCGCCAGCAGCCAAGATGTAAGGGGCGGCACTGAAGCTTTCTTT
CASSQDVRGGTEAFF
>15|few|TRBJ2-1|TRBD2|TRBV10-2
TGCGCCAGCAAACGGAATAGCGGGACCTACAATGAGCAGTTCTTC
CASKRNSGTYNEQFF
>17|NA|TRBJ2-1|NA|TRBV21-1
TGTGCCAGCAGCAAGCGAGCTAGCGGGATAATTTACAATGAGCAGTTCTTC
CASSKRASGIIYNEQFF
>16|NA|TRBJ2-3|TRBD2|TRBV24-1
TGTGCCACCAGTGATATAGGAGCGGGGCGAGGAGATACGCAGTATTTT
CATSDIGAGRGDTQYF
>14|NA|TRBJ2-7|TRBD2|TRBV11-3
TGTGCCAGCAGCCCCCGAGCGGGGTGGTACGAGCAGTACTTC
CASSPRAGWYEQYF
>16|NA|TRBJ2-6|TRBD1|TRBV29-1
TGCAGCGTTGAAGGGACAGGGGGCTCTGGGGCCAACGTCCTGACTTTC
CSVEGTGGSGANVLTF